A single sample is the source of the 17 T cell receptor beta chains below, sequenced in a study of T cell responses to AZD1222 COVID-19 vaccine. Using immunoSEQ multiplex PCR, the repertoire was profiled, and TCRdb retains in-frame clones only, with some absent. The data show about 34,000 clones, around 82% seen once. The starting material was peripheral blood, obtained 28 days after the second AZD1222 dose. The receptors shown here come from an adult who received the AZD1222 COVID-19 vaccine.

The sample holds one count of this clone. The V and J genes are TRBV11-2 and TRBJ2-6; D not resolved. The length of the CDR3 is 16 residues. CDR1 and CDR2 from the germline V gene are SGHAT and FQNNGV. With 5 bases removed from V and 1 base from J, the gap between germline ends came to 12 bases. This CDR3 is CASSPGRWSGANVLTF. The CDR3 nucleotides read TGTGCCAGCAGCCCGGGCCGGTGGTCTGGGGCCAACGTCCTGACTTTC.

The chain joins TRBV6-5 to TRBJ2-2; a weak D match, TRBD1 (6 bases). This CDR3 has 13 amino acids. Between the trimmed V and J ends, which lost 6 bases and 5 bases, there was a span of 10 bases. The germline gives CDR1 MNHEY, CDR2 SVGAGI. CDR3 bases: TGTGCCAGCAGCTTACAGGGAACCGGGGAGCTGTTTTTT. Residues: CASSLQGTGELFF.

The chain joins TRBV5-5 to TRBJ1-6; no clear D gene. Trimming removed 6 bases from V and 3 bases from J, with 16 bases in between. This CDR3 is built from 16 residues. Germline CDR1 and CDR2: SGHKS and YYEKEE (reference sequence). CDR3 region: CASTLLAGSYNSPLHF. Here the CDR3 DNA reads TGTGCCAGCACCTTACTGGCGGGGAGCTATAATTCACCCCTCCACTTT. Looking up the rest from reference TRBV5-5 and TRBJ1-6 gives the full variable domain: DAGVTQSPTHLIKTRGQQVTLRCSPISGHKSVSWYQQVLGQGPQFIFQYYEKEERGRGNFPDRFSARQFPNYSSELNVNALLLGDSALYLCASTLLAGSYNSPLHFGNGTRLTVT.

The gene calls are TRBV6-5 and TRBJ2-2; 10 positions match TRBD2. Germline loops: CDR1 MNHEY, CDR2 SVGAGI. V lost 6 bases to trimming and J lost 6 bases; unmatched junction nucleotides: 7. This CDR3 comprises 15 residues. The CDR3 is CASRRSSGSPGELFF. The CDR3 DNA reads TGTGCCAGCAGAAGATCTAGCGGGAGCCCCGGGGAGCTGTTTTTT.

In its sample, this clone was seen once. The J gene is TRBJ1-3, the V gene TRBV5-5; 7 bases fit TRBD1. V trimming: 4 bases; J trimming: 10 bases; junction bases outside the gene matches: 8. The CDR3 is 13 amino acids. Germline values: CDR1 SGHKS, CDR2 YYEKEE (reference sequence). CDR3 amino acids: CASSPQGGWTIYF. CDR3 DNA: TGTGCCAGCAGCCCCCAGGGGGGGTGGACCATATATTTT.

The chain recombines TRBV7-7 with TRBJ2-2, with D hard to call. Between the trimmed V and J ends, which lost 1 base and 4 bases, there was a span of 10 bases. The CDR3 extends over 15 amino acids. The germline V gene has CDR1 SSHAT and CDR2 FNYEAQ (reference sequence). CDR3 nucleotide sequence: TGTGCCAGCAGCTTAGGACTCCCGGGCACCGGGGAGCTGTTTTTT. Amino acids: CASSLGLPGTGELFF.

The chain couples TRBV7-9 to TRBJ2-1; TRBD2 matches at 7 bases. J lost 8 bases, V lost 2 bases, and 12 bases had no gene match. This CDR3 is 16 amino acids long. CDR1 is SEHNR, CDR2 FQNEAQ, per germline (reference sequence). Here the CDR3 DNA reads TGTGCCAGCAGCTTATTCAGCGGGAACCTCGTCGATGAGCAGTTCTTC. Translated, it gives CASSLFSGNLVDEQFF. Drawing the rest from reference TRBV7-9 and TRBJ2-1, the complete variable domain is DTGVSQNPRHKITKRGQNVTFRCDPISEHNRLYWYRQTLGQGPEFLTYFQNEAQLEKSRLLSDRFSAERPKGSFSTLEIQRTEQGDSAMYLCASSLFSGNLVDEQFFGPGTRLTVL.

J is TRBJ2-1 and V is TRBV28; D remains ambiguous. Trimming cost V 7 bases and J 6 bases, with 16 bases left between them. There are 14 residues in the CDR3. Germline V gene sequence: CDR1 MDHEN, CDR2 SYDVKM. The CDR3 DNA reads TGTGCCAGCATCACCGATAGAACGCGCAATGAGCAGTTCTTC. Translated, it gives CASITDRTRNEQFF.

The rearrangement uses TRBV11-2 and TRBJ2-2; D ambiguous. CDR1 is SGHAT, CDR2 FQNNGV, per germline. CDR3 length: 13 amino acids. The V end was cut by 5 bases, the J end by 0 bases, with 4 bases between. CDR3 protein: CASSQTNTGELFF. The CDR3 DNA is TGTGCCAGCAGCCAAACGAACACCGGGGAGCTGTTTTTT.

The rearrangement joins TRBV18 to TRBJ1-6; D gene ambiguous. Germline V gives CDR1 KGHSH, CDR2 LQKENI. V was pared by 2 bases and J by 7 bases, with 9 bases between. The CDR3 sequence is 14 residues long. The CDR3 DNA follows: TGTGCCAGCTCACCAATGGGGAAAAATTCACCCCTCCACTTT. It specifies CASSPMGKNSPLHF. The full variable domain, rest sourced from reference TRBV18 and TRBJ1-6, is NAGVMQNPRHLVRRRGQEARLRCSPMKGHSHVYWYRQLPEEGLKFMVYLQKENIIDESGMPKERFSAEFPKEGPSILRIQQVVRGDSAAYFCASSPMGKNSPLHFGNGTRLTVT.

The V and J genes are TRBV5-1 and TRBJ1-1; tentative D call: TRBD1 (5 bases). Per the germline V gene, CDR1 is SGHRS and CDR2 is YFSETQ. V was clipped by 6 bases and J by 3 bases, with 18 bases between them. The CDR3 has 15 residues. CDR3 bases: TGCGCCAGCACCCCGAGACAGTTCCCGGACACTGAAGCTTTCTTT. Amino acid sequence: CASTPRQFPDTEAFF.

This clone was recorded once. The chain combines TRBV30 with TRBJ1-1, with 10 bases fitting TRBD1. Germline V CDR1 and CDR2: GTSNPN, SVGIG (reference sequence). With V trimmed by 3 bases and J by 4 bases, 8 bases remained unmatched. This CDR3 contains 15 residues. The CDR3 region has the DNA TGTGCCTGGAGGCCCGGGACAGGGGTGACCACTGAAGCTTTCTTT. It is translated as CAWRPGTGVTTEAFF.

This clone was picked up a small number of times. The V and J genes are TRBV12-5 and TRBJ2-1, with D perhaps TRBD1 (5 bases). V was cut by 1 base and J by 4 bases, with 8 bases left in between. Germline CDR1 and CDR2: LGHNT and FRNRAP. This CDR3 is 14 amino acids long. CDR3 sequence: CASGLGQGYNEQFF. CDR3 nucleotide sequence: TGTGCTAGTGGTTTGGGGCAGGGATACAATGAGCAGTTCTTC.

The V and J genes are TRBV30 and TRBJ2-1; TRBD2 agrees at 9 bases. The J segment lost 0 bases and the V segment lost 3 bases, leaving 12 bases of the junction unmatched. Germline values: CDR1 GTSNPN, CDR2 SVGIG (reference sequence). This CDR3 is 18 amino acids long. CDR3 protein: CAWRGVVGLARSYNEQFF. In DNA form, the CDR3 reads TGTGCCTGGAGAGGAGTTGTGGGACTAGCCCGCTCCTACAATGAGCAGTTCTTC.

The CDR3 DNA follows: TGTGCCAGCAGCTTATTGAGGGGCGGGACCCAAGAGACCCAGTACTTC. This sequence encodes CASSLLRGGTQETQYF. This rearrangement joins TRBV7-2 to TRBJ2-5, with a weak D call TRBD2 (6 bases). The CDR3 has 16 residues. V was clipped by 2 bases and J by 1 base, with 14 bases between them. The germline CDR1 and CDR2 sequences are SGHTA and FQGNSA.

The chain couples TRBV19 to TRBJ1-2; D possibly corresponds to TRBD1 (5 bases). Looked up from germline, CDR1 is LNHDA and CDR2 is SQIVND (reference sequence). V was trimmed by 8 bases and J by 7 bases, leaving 11 bases between them. The CDR3 runs 11 residues. Here the CDR3 reads CASGGGAGYTF. CDR3 DNA sequence: TGTGCCAGTGGAGGAGGGGCTGGCTACACCTTC.

J is TRBJ2-2 and V is TRBV6-5, with 10 bases identical to TRBD2. V was pared by 7 bases and J by 6 bases, with 8 bases of the junction left unmatched. From germline, CDR1 is MNHEY and CDR2 SVGAGI. The CDR3 length is 15 residues. The CDR3 bases are TGTGCCAGCAAGACAAGCGGGGGGGCCGCCGGGGAGCTGTTTTTT. Encoded protein: CASKTSGGAAGELFF.